The rows below give T cell receptor beta chains drawn from one sample of a study of siplizumab effects on memory and regulatory T cells. Method: immunoSEQ multiplex PCR; TCRdb's copy keeps in-frame clones and lacks some. The table has some 97,000 clones, 75% to 95% seen once. The sequenced sample was CD4+ T cells sorted from blood. The receptor set was obtained from a human donor in good health. CDR3s leave out the opening cysteine and the closing phenylalanine or tryptophan. Each record gives: CDR3 protein, J gene, V gene.

cdr3_aa: ASSLPPGSGGAHNEQF; j_call: TRBJ2-1; v_call: TRBV7-2
cdr3_aa: ASSLAGTGNTIY; j_call: TRBJ1-3; v_call: TRBV5-1
cdr3_aa: ASSSSVSHSPLH; j_call: TRBJ1-6; v_call: TRBV7-9
cdr3_aa: ASSLGTGWTEAF; j_call: TRBJ1-1; v_call: TRBV7-3
cdr3_aa: AVRAGVANTGELF; j_call: TRBJ2-2; v_call: TRBV10-3
cdr3_aa: ASSPHGAGGQETQY; j_call: TRBJ2-5; v_call: TRBV7-3
cdr3_aa: ASSTMGPNNSPLH; j_call: TRBJ1-6; v_call: TRBV2
cdr3_aa: ASSVGDTQY; j_call: TRBJ2-3; v_call: TRBV2
cdr3_aa: ASTAGGYEKLF; j_call: TRBJ1-4; v_call: TRBV11-2
cdr3_aa: ASSLGQGETEAF; j_call: TRBJ1-1; v_call: TRBV7-2
cdr3_aa: ASSPGLAGGERYNEQF; j_call: TRBJ2-1; v_call: TRBV4-1
cdr3_aa: ASSPLGRNNYGYT; j_call: TRBJ1-2; v_call: TRBV4-1
cdr3_aa: ASRTTTEYGYT; j_call: TRBJ1-2; v_call: TRBV28
cdr3_aa: ASGLGSGGIVEQF; j_call: TRBJ2-1; v_call: TRBV12-5
cdr3_aa: ASSVVASSEQY; j_call: TRBJ2-7; v_call: TRBV9